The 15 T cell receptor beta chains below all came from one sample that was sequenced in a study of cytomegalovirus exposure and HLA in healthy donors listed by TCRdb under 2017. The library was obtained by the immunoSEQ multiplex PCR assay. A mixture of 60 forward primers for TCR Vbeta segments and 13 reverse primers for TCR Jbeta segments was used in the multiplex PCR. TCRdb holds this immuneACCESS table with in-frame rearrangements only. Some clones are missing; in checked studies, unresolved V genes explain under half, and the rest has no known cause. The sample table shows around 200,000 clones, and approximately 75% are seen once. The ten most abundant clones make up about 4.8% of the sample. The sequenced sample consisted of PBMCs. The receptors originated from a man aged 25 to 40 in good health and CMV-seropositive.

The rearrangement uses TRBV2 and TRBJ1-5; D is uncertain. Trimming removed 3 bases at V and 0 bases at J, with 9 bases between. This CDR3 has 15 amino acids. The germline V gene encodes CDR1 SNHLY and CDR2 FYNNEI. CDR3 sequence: CASSETAYSNQPQHF. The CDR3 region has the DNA TGTGCCAGCAGTGAGACTGCGTATAGCAATCAGCCCCAGCATTTT. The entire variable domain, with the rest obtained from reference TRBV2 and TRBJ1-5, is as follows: EPEVTQTPSHQVTQMGQEVILRCVPISNHLYFYWYRQILGQKVEFLVSFYNNEISEKSEIFDDQFSVERPDGSNFTLKIRSTKLEDSAMYFCASSETAYSNQPQHFGDGTRLSIL.

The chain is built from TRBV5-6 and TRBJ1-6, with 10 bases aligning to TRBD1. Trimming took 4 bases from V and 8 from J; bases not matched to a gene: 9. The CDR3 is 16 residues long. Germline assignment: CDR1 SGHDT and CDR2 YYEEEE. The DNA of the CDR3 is TGTGCCAGCAGCCCGGACTGGGACAGGGGAGATTCACCCCTCCACTTT. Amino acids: CASSPDWDRGDSPLHF.

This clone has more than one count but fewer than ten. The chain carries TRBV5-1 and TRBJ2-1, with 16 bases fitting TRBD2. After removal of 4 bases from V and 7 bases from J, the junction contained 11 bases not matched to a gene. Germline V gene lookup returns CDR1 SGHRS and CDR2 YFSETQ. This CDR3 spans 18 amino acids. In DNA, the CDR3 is TGCGCCAGCAGCCTGGGACTAGCGGGAGGGCCGGTGGGGAATGAGCAGTTCTTC. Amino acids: CASSLGLAGGPVGNEQFF.

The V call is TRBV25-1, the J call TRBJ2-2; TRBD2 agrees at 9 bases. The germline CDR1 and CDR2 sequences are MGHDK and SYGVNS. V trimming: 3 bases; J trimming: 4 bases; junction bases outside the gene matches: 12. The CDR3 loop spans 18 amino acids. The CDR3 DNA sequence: TGTGCCAGCAGTGACCCATTCGGAGCGGGAGGAATCACCGGGGAGCTGTTTTTT. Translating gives CASSDPFGAGGITGELFF.

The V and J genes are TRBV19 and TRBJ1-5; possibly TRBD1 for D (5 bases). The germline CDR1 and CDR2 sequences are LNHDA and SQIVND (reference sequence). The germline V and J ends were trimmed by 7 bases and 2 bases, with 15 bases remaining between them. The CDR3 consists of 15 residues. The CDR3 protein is CASTRGGWGNQPQHF. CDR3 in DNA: TGTGCCAGTACAAGGGGCGGATGGGGCAATCAGCCCCAGCATTTT.

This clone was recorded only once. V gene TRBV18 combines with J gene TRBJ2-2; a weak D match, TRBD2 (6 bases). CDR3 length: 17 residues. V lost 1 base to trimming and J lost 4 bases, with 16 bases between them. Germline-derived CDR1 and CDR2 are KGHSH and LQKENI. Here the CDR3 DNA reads TGTGCCAGCTCACCACTCGGCGGGGCATCACCCACCGGGGAGCTGTTTTTT. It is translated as CASSPLGGASPTGELFF.

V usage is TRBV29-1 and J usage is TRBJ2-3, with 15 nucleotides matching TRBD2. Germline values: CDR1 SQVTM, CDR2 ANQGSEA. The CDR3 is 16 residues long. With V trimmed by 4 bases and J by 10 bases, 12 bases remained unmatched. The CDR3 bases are TGCAGCGTTGGGGCGGGGACTAGCGGGAGGATCTCATCGCAGTATTTT. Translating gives CSVGAGTSGRISSQYF.

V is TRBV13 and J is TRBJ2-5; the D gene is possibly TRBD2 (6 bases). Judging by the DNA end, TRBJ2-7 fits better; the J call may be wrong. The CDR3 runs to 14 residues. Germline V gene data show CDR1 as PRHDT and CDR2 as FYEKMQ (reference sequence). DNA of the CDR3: TGTGCCAGCAGCGGGTTAGGGAGGTCCTACGAGCAGTACTTC. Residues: CASSGLGRSYEQYF.

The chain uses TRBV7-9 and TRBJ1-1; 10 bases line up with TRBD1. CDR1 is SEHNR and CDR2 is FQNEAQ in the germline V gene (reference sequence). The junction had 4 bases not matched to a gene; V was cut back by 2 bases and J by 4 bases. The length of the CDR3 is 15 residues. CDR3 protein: CASSLRTGGGTEAFF. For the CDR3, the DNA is TGTGCCAGCAGCTTACGGACAGGGGGGGGCACTGAAGCTTTCTTT.

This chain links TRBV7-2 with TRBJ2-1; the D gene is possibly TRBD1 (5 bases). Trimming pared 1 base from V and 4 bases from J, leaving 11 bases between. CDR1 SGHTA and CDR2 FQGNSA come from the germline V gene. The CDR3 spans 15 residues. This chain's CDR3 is CASSLGPDRYNEQFF. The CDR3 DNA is TGTGCCAGCAGCTTAGGACCAGACAGATACAATGAGCAGTTCTTC.

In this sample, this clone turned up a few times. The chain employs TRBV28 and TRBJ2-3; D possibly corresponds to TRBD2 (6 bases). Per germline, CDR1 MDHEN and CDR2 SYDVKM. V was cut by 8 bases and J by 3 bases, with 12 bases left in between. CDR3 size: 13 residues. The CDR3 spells CASLTGGTDTQYF. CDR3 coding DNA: TGTGCCAGCTTGACCGGGGGAACAGATACGCAGTATTTT.

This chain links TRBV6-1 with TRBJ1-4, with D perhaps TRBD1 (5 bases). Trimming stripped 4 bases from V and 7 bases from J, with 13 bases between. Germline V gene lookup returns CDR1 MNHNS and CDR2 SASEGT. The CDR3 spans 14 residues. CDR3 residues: CASSVLGGTEKLFF. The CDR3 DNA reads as TGTGCCAGCAGTGTCTTGGGGGGGACTGAAAAACTGTTTTTT.

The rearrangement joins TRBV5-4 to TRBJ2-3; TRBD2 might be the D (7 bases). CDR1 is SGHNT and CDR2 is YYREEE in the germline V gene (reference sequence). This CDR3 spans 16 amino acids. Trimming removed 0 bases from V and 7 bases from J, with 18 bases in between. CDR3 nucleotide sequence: TGTGCCAGCAGCTTGGGGGCTAGCGGAGGGGGAAATACGCAGTATTTT. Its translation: CASSLGASGGGNTQYF.

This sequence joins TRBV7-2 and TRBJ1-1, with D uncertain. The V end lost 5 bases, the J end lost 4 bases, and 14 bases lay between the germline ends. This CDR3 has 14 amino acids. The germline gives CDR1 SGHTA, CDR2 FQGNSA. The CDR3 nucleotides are TGTGCCAGCAGCCGAGGTAGGCCCGGCACTGAAGCTTTCTTT. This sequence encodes CASSRGRPGTEAFF.

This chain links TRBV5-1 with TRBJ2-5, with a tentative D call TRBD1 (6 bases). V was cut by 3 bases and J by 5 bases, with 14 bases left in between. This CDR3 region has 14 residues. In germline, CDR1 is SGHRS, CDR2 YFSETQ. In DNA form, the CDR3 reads TGCGCCAGCAGCTGGCCGGGACAAGGGGAGACCCAGTACTTC. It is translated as CASSWPGQGETQYF.